The 10 T cell receptor beta chains below all came from one sample that was sequenced in a study of T cells in Graves' hyperthyroidism and ophthalmopathy (dated by TCRdb to the late 2010s). Library generation was performed with multiplex PCR. Instrument on record: Illumina HiSeq 2000. Amplification of TCR beta CDR3 regions was carried out from RNA transcripts. A first-round RT-PCR of the TCR CDR3 used the HTBI primer set with the Qiagen OneStep RT-PCR kit. In TCRdb, the public reads were trimmed at Q25 with fastp and aligned with MiXCR, with productive beta chains retained. Duplicate CDR3 protein sequences are folded into a single record with the most common DNA and genes. The sample profile shows about 640,000 distinct CDR3 sequences; roughly 20% of them were found once. The ten largest clones capture roughly a third of the sample. What was sequenced was blood. These receptors were collected from a man aged 25-45 years with Graves' ophthalmopathy.

This clonotype has just a few counts. This rearrangement joins TRBV6-1 to TRBJ2-4; TRBD2 matches 8 bases. Germline loops: CDR1 MNHNS, CDR2 SASEGT. V was pared by 6 bases and J by 1 base, with 8 bases of the junction left unmatched. This CDR3 spans 16 amino acids. CDR3 DNA sequence: TGTGCCAGCAGCCGCGGCCTAGCGGGCGCCAAAAACATTCAGTACTTC. Translation: CASSRGLAGAKNIQYF.

This clonotype was seen at least ten times. V and J are TRBV11-2 and TRBJ2-5; D gene uncertain. Trimming took off 3 bases at V and 0 bases at J, with 5 bases between the two ends. The CDR3 length is 13 residues. CDR1 is SGHAT, CDR2 FQNNGV, per germline. CDR3 region: CASSFGNQETQYF. CDR3 in DNA: TGTGCCAGCAGCTTTGGTAACCAAGAGACCCAGTACTTC.

The chain is built from TRBV27 and TRBJ1-1, with TRBD1 identical over 7 bases. The germline CDR1 and CDR2 sequences are MNHEY and SMNVEV (reference sequence). The CDR3 has 15 residues. With V trimmed by 0 bases and J by 8 bases, 9 bases remained unmatched. The CDR3 reads CASSLSGAGGAEAFF. The CDR3 region has the DNA TGTGCCAGCAGTTTATCGGGGGCAGGGGGGGCCGAAGCTTTCTTT.

The J gene is TRBJ2-3, the V gene TRBV5-8; D is unclear. This CDR3 spans 13 amino acids. Germline CDR1 reads SGHTS; CDR2 reads YDEGEE. V dropped 6 bases and J dropped 5 bases, with 13 bases sitting between them. CDR3 in amino acids: CASTTLREDTQYF. CDR3 DNA sequence: TGTGCCAGCACCACCTTAAGGGAAGATACGCAGTATTTT.

This clonotype has a handful of counts. The chain is built from TRBV7-9 and TRBJ2-1, with TRBD2 identical over 11 bases. J was trimmed by 3 bases and V by 5 bases; bases with no gene match: 9. The CDR3 is 17 residues long. CDR1 is SEHNR, CDR2 FQNEAQ, per germline (reference sequence). CDR3 nucleotides: TGTGCCAGCAGCCCCCGCCCCGGGACTAGCGGCTACAATGAGCAGTTCTTC. Translated: CASSPRPGTSGYNEQFF.

There are many counts of this clonotype. The chain links TRBV30 to TRBJ2-2; perhaps TRBD2 as D (5 bases). The V end lost 2 bases, the J end lost 3 bases, and 10 bases lay between the germline ends. Germline CDR1 is GTSNPN and CDR2 is SVGIG (reference sequence). This CDR3 region has 14 residues. The CDR3 reads CAWSPGSYTGELFF. The DNA of the CDR3 is TGTGCCTGGAGTCCGGGATCCTACACCGGGGAGCTGTTTTTT.

The chain is built from TRBV4-1 and TRBJ2-1; D possibly uses TRBD1 or TRBD2 (5 bases each). V lost 3 bases and J lost 0, with 18 bases in between. CDR3 length equals 18 residues. Germline CDR1 is MGHRA and CDR2 is YSYEKL. The CDR3 here is CASSQRGASYGSYNEQFF. For the CDR3, the DNA is TGCGCCAGCAGCCAGAGAGGGGCTAGCTACGGCTCCTACAATGAGCAGTTCTTC.

This clonotype has ten or more counts. This chain connects TRBV28 to TRBJ2-7; 9 bases are a match to TRBD1. The CDR3 covers 15 residues. From germline, CDR1 is MDHEN and CDR2 SYDVKM. The V gene end was trimmed by 2 bases and the J gene end by 3 bases; junction bases not matched to a gene: 5. The CDR3 DNA follows: TGTGCCAGCAGTTTAGGACAGGGGCCCAACTACGAGCAGTACTTC. Its protein is CASSLGQGPNYEQYF. Based on the CDR3 plus reference TRBV28 and TRBJ2-7, the full variable domain is DVKVTQSSRYLVKRTGEKVFLECVQDMDHENMFWYRQDPGLGLRLIYFSYDVKMKEKGDIPEGYSVSREKKERFSLILESASTNQTSMYLCASSLGQGPNYEQYFGPGTRLTVT.

The rearrangement joins TRBV9 to TRBJ2-2; D is possibly TRBD2 (6 bases). Trimming took off 0 bases at V and 5 bases at J, with 20 bases between the two ends. CDR1 SGDLS and CDR2 YYNGEE come from the germline V gene. This CDR3 contains 18 residues. DNA for the CDR3: TGTGCCAGCAGCGTAGCTACGGGGGTAGCGGATTGGACCGGGGAGCTGTTTTTT. This translates into CASSVATGVADWTGELFF.

V is TRBV12-3 or TRBV12-4 and J is TRBJ2-3; D is uncertain. There are 16 residues in the CDR3. V was cut by 5 bases and J by 5 bases, with 20 bases left in between. The CDR3 sequence: CASSPSFVLAQDTQYF. The CDR3, as DNA: TGTGCCAGCAGTCCGTCCTTTGTCCTCGCACAAGATACGCAGTATTTT.